A single sample is the source of the 24 T cell receptor beta chains below, sequenced in a study of early T cells in non-severe SARS-CoV-2 infection (dated by TCRdb to the early 2020s). Library preparation was by 5' RACE. For sequencing, a NextSeq 500 was employed. The public reads were quality trimmed at Q25 with fastp and then assembled into clones with MiXCR by TCRdb, keeping productive beta chains. Each CDR3 protein appears once, grouped with its most common genes and DNA. This sample gives roughly 72,000 distinct CDR3 sequences in total; about 13% of them show up just once. Together, the top ten hold approximately 1% of the sample. Input material: whole blood. The receptors stem from an adult who was a healthcare worker with PCR-confirmed SARS-CoV-2 infection or an uninfected control (not recorded which).

This clonotype was found a few times. V is TRBV15 and J is TRBJ1-5; D is unclear. V shed 1 base and J shed 4 bases, with 11 bases lying between them. The length of the CDR3 is 15 residues. Germline CDR1 is LNHNV and CDR2 is YYDKDF (reference sequence). The CDR3 bases are TGTGCCACCAGCAGAGCGGAGACACTTAATCAGCCCCAGCATTTT. Amino acid sequence: CATSRAETLNQPQHF.

This clonotype occurred many times. The genes are TRBV18 and TRBJ1-2; TRBD1 agrees at 7 bases. Germline CDR1 KGHSH, CDR2 LQKENI. V shed 2 bases, J shed 6 bases, and the junction held 3 bases outside the gene matches. The CDR3 extends over 13 amino acids. CDR3 nucleotide sequence: TGTGCCAGCTCACCAAGACAGGGAGATGGCTACACCTTC. As protein: CASSPRQGDGYTF.

This clonotype showed up many times. J is TRBJ2-3 and V is TRBV6-2 or TRBV6-3; a weak D match, TRBD1 (5 bases). The CDR3 length is 15 residues. Germline CDR1 and CDR2: MNHEY and SVGEGT. Trimming removed 5 bases at V and 2 bases at J, with 14 bases between. Here the CDR3 DNA reads TGTGCCAGCAGTCAGGGTGACGGAGCCACAGATACGCAGTATTTT. Amino acid sequence: CASSQGDGATDTQYF.

This clonotype was observed many times. V usage is TRBV29-1 and J usage is TRBJ2-3, with 12 bases fitting TRBD2. From germline, CDR1 is SQVTM and CDR2 ANQGSEA. V was clipped by 4 bases and J by 6 bases; unmatched bases: 5. The CDR3 covers 14 residues. This CDR3 reads CSVGTSGIGDTQYF. CDR3 coding DNA: TGCAGCGTTGGGACTAGCGGGATTGGGGATACGCAGTATTTT.

This clonotype was detected ten times or more. This chain uses TRBV18 with TRBJ2-7; maybe TRBD1 (5 bases). Trimming pared 3 bases from V and 1 base from J, leaving 10 bases between. CDR1 and CDR2 from the germline V gene are KGHSH and LQKENI. There are 14 residues in the CDR3. CDR3 in amino acids: CASSPQGQSYEQYF. The CDR3 DNA is TGTGCCAGCTCACCTCAGGGTCAGTCCTACGAGCAGTACTTC. The full variable domain, its missing parts supplied by reference TRBV18 and TRBJ2-7, is NAGVMQNPRHLVRRRGQEARLRCSPMKGHSHVYWYRQLPEEGLKFMVYLQKENIIDESGMPKERFSAEFPKEGPSILRIQQVVRGDSAAYFCASSPQGQSYEQYFGPGTRLTVT.

At least ten counts were recorded for this clonotype. The V and J genes are TRBV20-1 and TRBJ2-7; 10 bases line up with TRBD2. The CDR3 has 15 amino acids. Germline V gene data show CDR1 as DFQATT and CDR2 as SNEGSKA (reference sequence). V was clipped by 0 bases and J by 3 bases; unmatched bases: 5. CDR3 sequence reads: CSARDIAGGDYEQYF. In DNA, the CDR3 is TGCAGTGCTAGAGATATAGCGGGGGGCGACTACGAGCAGTACTTC.

This clonotype was observed many times. This chain joins TRBV5-4 and TRBJ2-7; possibly TRBD2 for D (6 bases). This CDR3 region has 13 residues. Germline-derived CDR1 and CDR2 are SGHNT and YYREEE (reference sequence). Trimming left V 2 bases short and J 6 bases short, with 12 bases between. CDR3 in amino acids: CASSFGTAREQYF. CDR3 nucleotide sequence: TGTGCCAGCAGCTTTGGGACTGCTCGCGAGCAGTACTTC. The full variable domain, in which reference TRBV5-4 and TRBJ2-7 provide the parts outside the CDR3, is ETGVTQSPTHLIKTRGQQVTLRCSSQSGHNTVSWYQQALGQGPQFIFQYYREEENGRGNFPPRFSGLQFPNYSSELNVNALELDDSALYLCASSFGTAREQYFGPGTRLTVT.

A word on this clonotype: Since the CDR3 does not end with the conserved phenylalanine or tryptophan, this likely comes from a read error. No DNA is shown, since the ends of the CDR3 on it are uncertain; the CDR3 is the one TCRdb lists. The chain couples TRBV6-5 to TRBJ1-1; TRBD1, the table's D call, was not compared with the DNA. The CDR3 extends over 13 residues, inclusive of both ends. The germline V gene has CDR1 MNHEY and CDR2 SVGAGI. CDR3 in amino acids: CASSYSGAEAAFL.

This clonotype was observed many times. The chain carries TRBV12-3 or TRBV12-4 and TRBJ2-1; D uncertain. This CDR3 spans 11 amino acids. The V end was cut by 5 bases, the J end by 9 bases, with 8 bases between. Here the CDR3 DNA reads TGTGCCAGCAGTAGGCCCCCTGAGCAGTTCTTC. Protein product: CASSRPPEQFF.

The chain employs TRBV5-1 and TRBJ2-3, with D perhaps matching TRBD2 (6 bases). The CDR3 length is 15 residues. The germline V gene has CDR1 SGHRS and CDR2 YFSETQ. Trimming cost V 4 bases and J 4 bases, with 16 bases left between them. The CDR3 region has the DNA TGCGCCAGCAGCCTTTCGCCTAGCGCGGCAGATACGCAGTATTTT. Translating gives CASSLSPSAADTQYF.

This CDR3 reads CSVQRDRRYTF. For the CDR3, the DNA is TGCAGCGTTCAGCGGGATCGACGCTACACCTTC. This chain joins TRBV29-1 and TRBJ1-2; D is undetermined. Germline V gives CDR1 SQVTM, CDR2 ANQGSEA. Trimming took off 5 bases at V and 9 bases at J, with 13 bases between the two ends. This CDR3 comprises 11 residues. Combining the CDR3 with reference TRBV29-1 and TRBJ1-2 gives the whole variable domain SAVISQKPSRDICQRGTSLTIQCQVDSQVTMMFWYRQQPGQSLTLIATANQGSEATYESGFVIDKFPISRPNLTFSTLTVSNMSPEDSSIYLCSVQRDRRYTFGSGTRLTVV.

This clonotype was seen at least ten times. The genes are TRBV7-9 and TRBJ2-2, with D tentatively TRBD1 or TRBD2 (5 bases each). The V end lost 5 bases, the J end lost 1 base, and 11 bases lay between the germline ends. The CDR3 has 15 residues. CDR1 and CDR2 (germline): SEHNR, FQNEAQ (reference sequence). The CDR3 is CASSVGTGNTGELFF. The CDR3 DNA reads as TGTGCCAGCAGCGTAGGGACCGGGAACACCGGGGAGCTGTTTTTT.

This clonotype was detected many times. CDR3 sequence (DNA): TGCGCCAGCAGTGATCAGACAGCTGTCTATGGCTACACCTTC. Protein: CASSDQTAVYGYTF. This chain links TRBV10-2 with TRBJ1-2; a weak D match, TRBD1 (5 bases). Germline CDR1 reads WSHSY; CDR2 reads SAAADI. CDR3 length: 14 amino acids. Trimming removed 3 bases at V and 4 bases at J, with 12 bases between.

This clonotype was seen only a few times. The chain uses TRBV20-1 and TRBJ2-1; no clear D. V gave up 2 bases and J gave up 4 bases, with 18 bases separating them. Germline CDR1 reads DFQATT; CDR2 reads SNEGSKA (reference sequence). The CDR3 has 16 amino acids. CDR3 in DNA: TGCAGTGCTAGAACCCCAGTTTGGATCTCATACAATGAGCAGTTCTTC. Its protein product is CSARTPVWISYNEQFF.

This clonotype was observed many times. V is TRBV4-3 and J is TRBJ2-3, with D possibly matching TRBD2 (6 bases). The CDR3 is 19 amino acids. Germline V lookup: CDR1 LGHNA, CDR2 YSLEER. The V end lost 2 bases, the J end lost 0 bases, and 21 bases lay between the germline ends. CDR3: CASSQSPYVAEASTDTQYF. The CDR3 DNA sequence: TGCGCCAGCAGCCAATCTCCTTATGTAGCGGAGGCTAGCACAGATACGCAGTATTTT.

This clonotype was counted a few times. V gene TRBV29-1 combines with J gene TRBJ2-3; D is ambiguous. CDR1 SQVTM and CDR2 ANQGSEA come from the germline V gene. This CDR3 is built from 13 residues. V lost 5 bases, J lost 5 bases, and 14 bases lay in between. CDR3 region: CSVHATMGDTQYF. The CDR3, as DNA: TGCAGCGTTCACGCTACCATGGGAGATACGCAGTATTTT.

The genes are TRBV2 and TRBJ2-7, with unresolved D. CDR3 length: 10 residues. V was clipped by 6 bases and J by 5 bases, with 5 bases between them. Germline CDR1 and CDR2: SNHLY and FYNNEI. The CDR3 spells CASRRNEQYF. CDR3 coding DNA: TGTGCCAGCAGACGTAACGAGCAGTACTTC.

This rearrangement joins TRBV28 to TRBJ1-1; perhaps TRBD1 as D (6 bases). The ends were cut back, 3 bases at V and 4 bases at J, with 18 bases in the middle. The germline V gene has CDR1 MDHEN and CDR2 SYDVKM. The CDR3 has 16 amino acids. DNA for the CDR3: TGTGCCAGCAGTTTGTGGTTAGGGGGGGTGATCACTGAAGCTTTCTTT. It yields the protein CASSLWLGGVITEAFF.

This chain connects TRBV7-2 to TRBJ2-4; 11 nucleotides match TRBD2. Losses at the gene ends were 5 bases for V and 5 bases for J; bases not matched to a gene: 8. Germline assignment: CDR1 SGHTA and CDR2 FQGNSA. This CDR3 has 16 residues. CDR3 in amino acids: CASSHSTSGTQNIQYF. In nucleotides, the CDR3 is TGTGCCAGCAGCCACTCGACTAGCGGGACACAAAACATTCAGTACTTC.

The rearrangement joins TRBV20-1 to TRBJ1-1; D possibly corresponds to TRBD1 (5 bases). This CDR3 contains 13 residues. Trimming shortened V by 6 bases and J by 7 bases, and 18 bases separated the two germline ends. CDR1 and CDR2 from the germline V gene are DFQATT and SNEGSKA (reference sequence). The CDR3 sequence: CSAPAGAGSEAFF. The CDR3, as DNA: TGCAGTGCCCCAGCCGGGGCTGGCAGTGAAGCTTTCTTT.

This clonotype was counted ten times or more. V and J are TRBV28 and TRBJ1-5; D gene unclear. Trimming removed 6 bases from V and 0 bases from J, with 12 bases in between. The CDR3 is 15 residues long. Germline loops: CDR1 MDHEN, CDR2 SYDVKM. The CDR3 DNA is TGTGCCAGCAGGGACGGCGATTATAGCAATCAGCCCCAGCATTTT. Its protein is CASRDGDYSNQPQHF.

Only a few counts were recorded for this clonotype. The chain employs TRBV27 and TRBJ2-1; 10 nucleotides align to TRBD2. The CDR3 sequence is 21 residues long. Germline V gives CDR1 MNHEY, CDR2 SMNVEV (reference sequence). The J segment lost 1 base and the V segment lost 3 bases, leaving 18 bases of the junction unmatched. The CDR3 protein is CASSFYTPSGRVKGSYNEQFF. For the CDR3, the DNA is TGTGCCAGCAGTTTCTATACTCCTAGCGGGAGAGTGAAAGGGTCCTACAATGAGCAGTTCTTC.

The gene calls are TRBV27 and TRBJ2-3; 9 positions agree with TRBD2. The CDR3 consists of 17 residues. Germline V gene lookup returns CDR1 MNHEY and CDR2 SMNVEV (reference sequence). Trimming removed 4 bases from V and 11 bases from J; junction bases left unmatched: 19. CDR3 sequence (DNA): TGTGCCAGCAGTTCCCGCATGACGGCTGCGGGAGGGGCTAGGCAGTATTTT. Amino acids: CASSSRMTAAGGARQYF.

The chain couples TRBV24-1 to TRBJ2-1; possible D gene TRBD1, 5 bases. Trimming stripped 5 bases from V and 6 bases from J, with 10 bases between. The CDR3 runs 13 residues. The germline V gene has CDR1 KGHDR and CDR2 SFDVKD. CDR3 region: CATSVRGFNEQFF. The CDR3 DNA reads TGTGCCACCAGTGTAAGGGGATTCAATGAGCAGTTCTTC.